What follows describes a single T cell receptor beta chain. Per the authors' pipeline: The assay estimated nucleated cells by amplifying reference gene primers. The method was immunoSEQ multiplex PCR; TCRdb's version includes in-frame clones alone and lacks a portion of them. Clone size and V and J calls were adopted from that table, with D and trimming inferred from the DNA. The sample consists of about 200,000 clones, around nine tenths of them appearing once. Germline lookup yields CDR1 SGHRS and CDR2 YFSETQ. After removal of 2 bases from V and 2 bases from J, the junction contained 2 bases not matched to a gene. CDR3 length: 14 amino acids. This specimen comes from a study of blood T cell repertoires in COVID-19. The overall study: Researchers got acute and convalescent COVID-19 samples from the United States, Italy and Spain. Nucleic acid was either cDNA or gDNA, and it came from T cells, B-cell-depleted T cells, or PBMCs.

This clonotype was obtained from a woman between 35 and 50 years old who had recovered from COVID-19. Specimen: peripheral blood. This rearrangement joins TRBV5-1 to TRBJ2-7, with TRBD2 identical over 9 bases. CDR3 amino acids: CASSFSSGTYEQYF. The DNA of the CDR3 is TGCGCCAGCAGCTTTTCTAGCGGGACCTACGAGCAGTACTTC.